Following are 2 T cell receptor beta chains from one sample sequenced in a study of T cells after somatic rescue of genetic block. The method was immunoSEQ multiplex PCR; TCRdb's version includes in-frame clones alone and lacks a portion of them. The sample includes under 150,000 clones, under 95% seen only once; the top ten take over 1.1%. The sequencing sample was made of peripheral blood mononuclear cells (PBMCs). These receptors were collected from a woman between 18 and 29 years old.

The rearrangement uses TRBV7-7 and TRBJ2-1, with D possibly matching TRBD2 (5 bases). The length of the CDR3 is 13 residues. Trimming removed 4 bases from V and 3 bases from J, with 7 bases in between. Looked up from germline, CDR1 is SSHAT and CDR2 is FNYEAQ (reference sequence). This chain's CDR3 is CASSSDYYNEQFF. The CDR3 nucleotides are TGTGCCAGCAGCTCAGACTACTACAATGAGCAGTTCTTC.

Only one count was recorded for this clone. The chain recombines TRBV18 with TRBJ1-1, with TRBD1 as a possible D gene (5 bases). The CDR3 totals 14 residues. V was pared by 3 bases and J by 1 base, with 9 bases between. Per germline, CDR1 KGHSH and CDR2 LQKENI. CDR3 protein: CASSPEGTNTEAFF. Written as DNA, the CDR3 is TGTGCCAGCTCACCGGAGGGGACGAACACTGAAGCTTTCTTT.